These 31 T cell receptor beta chains share one sample of origin, sequenced in a study of blood T cell repertoires in COVID-19. The repertoire was sequenced with immunoSEQ multiplex PCR; TCRdb's copy has only in-frame clones and lacks some. The sample shows nearly 110,000 clones, around 89% of them seen only once. The sequenced sample was peripheral blood. These receptors all stem from a man aged 50-60 years with active or convalescent COVID-19.

The table lists this clone with a count of one. This chain uses TRBV27 with TRBJ2-3, with D possibly TRBD2 on 5 matching bases. This CDR3 has 13 amino acids. Germline V gene sequence: CDR1 MNHEY, CDR2 SMNVEV (reference sequence). The V end was cut by 7 bases, the J end by 2 bases, with 10 bases between. The chain's CDR3 is CASKRVPTDTQYF. The CDR3 nucleotides are TGTGCCAGCAAGAGGGTCCCCACAGATACGCAGTATTTT.

The rearrangement links TRBV25-1 to TRBJ1-1; TRBD1 matches at 7 bases. The CDR3 consists of 17 residues. J was trimmed by 3 bases and V by 4 bases; bases with no gene match: 14. Germline V gene data show CDR1 as MGHDK and CDR2 as SYGVNS. This CDR3 reads CASSGALGGVGDTEAFF. The CDR3 DNA sequence: TGTGCCAGCAGTGGAGCATTAGGGGGCGTCGGGGACACTGAAGCTTTCTTT.

The chain carries TRBV7-8 and TRBJ2-5; maybe TRBD1 (6 bases). V lost 3 bases, J lost 4 bases, and 15 bases lay in between. This CDR3 has 15 amino acids. Germline CDR1 reads SGHVS; CDR2 reads FQNEAQ. CDR3 sequence reads: CASSFVWPGVETQYF. The CDR3 nucleotides are TGTGCCAGCAGCTTCGTTTGGCCAGGGGTAGAGACCCAGTACTTC. The full variable domain, completed using reference TRBV7-8 and TRBJ2-5, is GAGVSQSPRYKVAKRGQDVALRCDPISGHVSLFWYQQALGQGPEFLTYFQNEAQLDKSGLPSDRFFAERPEGSVSTLKIQRTQQEDSAVYLCASSFVWPGVETQYFGPGTRLLVL.

Worth noting for this clone: One end of the junction does not line up with germline, which may come from a read error. The V gene is TRBV4-1, the J gene TRBJ1-2; TRBD1 agrees at 11 bases. Looked up from germline, CDR1 is MGHRA and CDR2 is YSYEKL. This CDR3 has 14 residues. The CDR3: CASSQVGSRDRGSF. In DNA, the CDR3 is TGCGCCAGCAGCCAAGTCGGGTCCCGGGACAGGGGGAGCTTC.

The chain carries TRBV2 and TRBJ2-5, with D possibly matching TRBD1 (6 bases). CDR3 length: 13 amino acids. With 10 bases removed from V and 4 bases from J, the gap between germline ends came to 16 bases. From germline, CDR1 is SNHLY and CDR2 FYNNEI. CDR3 sequence (DNA): TGTGCCACCTACAGGGACAAGGGAGAGACCCAGTACTTC. It specifies CATYRDKGETQYF.

The chain recombines TRBV7-8 with TRBJ2-7; 8 bases align to TRBD2. Germline values: CDR1 SGHVS, CDR2 FQNEAQ. The V gene end was trimmed by 2 bases and the J gene end by 2 bases; junction bases not matched to a gene: 8. CDR3 length: 16 amino acids. The CDR3 bases are TGTGCCAGCAGCTTAATAGGTAGCGGGAATCCCTACGAGCAGTACTTC. Protein product: CASSLIGSGNPYEQYF.

The chain recombines TRBV10-3 with TRBJ1-3, with TRBD1 identical over 8 bases. Trimming took 3 bases from V and 0 from J; bases not matched to a gene: 1. CDR3 size: 15 residues. Germline-derived CDR1 and CDR2 are ENHRY and SYGVKD. CDR3 nucleotide sequence: TGTGCCATCAGTGACGGGACAGGCTCTGGAAACACCATATATTTT. Protein sequence: CAISDGTGSGNTIYF.

This clone showed up just a few times. This chain connects TRBV27 to TRBJ1-1, with 8 positions matching TRBD1. V shed 3 bases, J shed 9 bases, and the junction held 6 bases outside the gene matches. The germline V gene has CDR1 MNHEY and CDR2 SMNVEV (reference sequence). The length of the CDR3 is 13 residues. CDR3 loop: CASSLIRGHKAFF. The DNA for the CDR3 is TGTGCCAGCAGTTTGATCAGGGGGCACAAAGCTTTCTTT.

The chain couples TRBV4-2 to TRBJ1-1; 11 nucleotides line up with TRBD1. Germline trimming cut 3 bases from V and 3 bases from J; bases unmatched to any gene: 6. Germline CDR1 and CDR2: LGHNA and YNFKEQ. There are 16 residues in the CDR3. The CDR3 spells CASSQSPGQGDTEAFF. CDR3 nucleotides: TGTGCCAGCAGCCAGAGTCCGGGACAGGGGGACACTGAAGCTTTCTTT.

This clone is a singleton in its sample. The J gene is TRBJ2-1, the V gene TRBV13, with 7 bases lining up with TRBD2. The trim removed 2 bases at V and 3 bases at J, leaving 1 base unmatched. Germline CDR1 PRHDT, CDR2 FYEKMQ (reference sequence). The CDR3 has 14 residues. Written as DNA, the CDR3 is TGTGCCAGCAGCTTACAGCGGGGCTACAATGAGCAGTTCTTC. Translating gives CASSLQRGYNEQFF.

The chain carries TRBV11-2 and TRBJ2-3; 8 nucleotides line up with TRBD1. The CDR3 is made up of 18 amino acids. CDR1 and CDR2 (germline): SGHAT, FQNNGV. V was clipped by 0 bases and J by 0 bases; unmatched bases: 8. The CDR3: CASSLESGQGISTDTQYF. The CDR3 region has the DNA TGTGCCAGCAGCTTAGAGAGTGGACAGGGAATTAGCACAGATACGCAGTATTTT. Combining the CDR3 with reference TRBV11-2 and TRBJ2-3 gives the whole variable domain EAGVAQSPRYKIIEKRQSVAFWCNPISGHATLYWYQQILGQGPKLLIQFQNNGVVDDSQLPKDRFSAERLKGVDSTLKIQPAKLEDSAVYLCASSLESGQGISTDTQYFGPGTRLTVL.

The chain is built from TRBV7-9 and TRBJ1-3; D possibly corresponds to TRBD1 (5 bases). V was cut by 2 bases and J by 14 bases, with 13 bases left in between. CDR3 length: 12 residues. In germline, CDR1 is SEHNR, CDR2 FQNEAQ (reference sequence). The CDR3 region is CASSLRGDGVYF. The CDR3 DNA reads TGTGCCAGCAGCTTAAGGGGCGACGGAGTATATTTT.

This rearrangement joins TRBV10-2 to TRBJ2-3; 12 bases map to TRBD2. The V segment lost 5 bases and the J segment 5 bases; nucleotides outside the gene matches: 5. Germline V gene sequence: CDR1 WSHSY, CDR2 SAAADI. This CDR3 has 15 amino acids. CDR3 protein: CASSMTSGSGDTQYF. For the CDR3, the DNA is TGCGCCAGCAGTATGACTAGCGGGAGTGGAGATACGCAGTATTTT.

The rearrangement uses TRBV5-1 and TRBJ1-2; tentatively, D is TRBD1 (5 bases). Germline V gives CDR1 SGHRS, CDR2 YFSETQ. This CDR3 has 12 residues. V was pared by 3 bases and J by 5 bases, with 8 bases between. The CDR3 region is CASSYRQYGYTF. CDR3 DNA: TGCGCCAGCAGCTATCGACAGTATGGCTACACCTTC.

In its sample, this clone was seen a few times. The gene calls are TRBV6-5 and TRBJ2-1; 7 bases align to TRBD2. CDR1 MNHEY and CDR2 SVGAGI come from the germline V gene. CDR3 length: 15 residues. The V gene end was trimmed by 7 bases and the J gene end by 7 bases; junction bases not matched to a gene: 13. CDR3 amino acids: CASTNRDYPWNEQFF. CDR3 nucleotides: TGTGCCAGCACTAACCGGGACTACCCATGGAATGAGCAGTTCTTC.

The chain couples TRBV29-1 to TRBJ1-5, with D perhaps matching TRBD1 (5 bases). The CDR3 runs to 12 residues. Germline V gene lookup returns CDR1 SQVTM and CDR2 ANQGSEA. Trimming left V 6 bases short and J 5 bases short, with 11 bases between. CDR3 residues: CSVRKGDQPQHF. DNA of the CDR3: TGCAGCGTCCGTAAAGGGGATCAGCCCCAGCATTTT. The full variable domain, its missing parts supplied by reference TRBV29-1 and TRBJ1-5, is SAVISQKPSRDICQRGTSLTIQCQVDSQVTMMFWYRQQPGQSLTLIATANQGSEATYESGFVIDKFPISRPNLTFSTLTVSNMSPEDSSIYLCSVRKGDQPQHFGDGTRLSIL.

The chain employs TRBV11-2 and TRBJ2-3; 9 bases map to TRBD2. Germline V gene data show CDR1 as SGHAT and CDR2 as FQNNGV. The CDR3 sequence is 15 residues long. With V trimmed by 5 bases and J by 4 bases, 7 bases remained unmatched. CDR3 region: CASSAHSGSADTQYF. The CDR3 nucleotides are TGTGCCAGCAGCGCCCATAGCGGGAGCGCAGATACGCAGTATTTT.

J is TRBJ2-4 and V is TRBV7-2, with 8 bases lining up with TRBD2. In germline, CDR1 is SGHTA, CDR2 FQGNSA. V lost 1 base and J lost 7; bases outside the gene matches: 3. This CDR3 spans 14 amino acids. The CDR3 here is CASSLGLAPNIQYF. CDR3 nucleotides: TGTGCCAGCAGCTTAGGACTAGCGCCTAACATTCAGTACTTC.

This clone came up once. The rearrangement uses TRBV4-1 and TRBJ2-7, with a tentative D call TRBD1 (6 bases). Germline CDR1 and CDR2: MGHRA and YSYEKL. The V gene lost 3 bases and the J gene lost 0 bases, with 21 bases spanning the gap. The CDR3 length is 18 residues. Here the CDR3 reads CASSHGPFGQGRSYEQYF. DNA for the CDR3: TGCGCCAGCAGCCACGGGCCCTTTGGGCAGGGGCGCTCCTACGAGCAGTACTTC.

The chain couples TRBV7-2 to TRBJ1-2; tentatively, D is TRBD1 (6 bases). The CDR3 is made up of 16 amino acids. V was cut by 7 bases and J by 0 bases, with 18 bases left in between. Germline V gene data show CDR1 as SGHTA and CDR2 as FQGNSA. For the CDR3, the DNA is TGTGCCAGCATCCCCGCCGGGACACAATCTAACTATGGCTACACCTTC. Its translation is CASIPAGTQSNYGYTF.

CDR3 amino acids: CASSSTGFDQPQHF. The CDR3 DNA is TGTGCCAGCAGTAGTACAGGGTTCGATCAGCCCCAGCATTTT. This chain links TRBV6-6 with TRBJ1-5, with a possible D match to TRBD1 (6 bases). With 5 bases removed from V and 5 bases from J, the gap between germline ends came to 13 bases. This CDR3 region has 14 residues. Germline V gene data show CDR1 as MNHNY and CDR2 as SVGAGI (reference sequence).

The V gene is TRBV5-6, the J gene TRBJ1-4; a possible D gene is TRBD1 (6 bases). Between the trimmed V and J ends, which lost 4 bases and 7 bases, there was a span of 14 bases. CDR3 size: 14 residues. Germline loops: CDR1 SGHDT, CDR2 YYEEEE. The CDR3 region is CASSQTGGLEKLFF. The CDR3 coding sequence is TGTGCCAGCAGCCAGACAGGTGGCCTTGAAAAACTGTTTTTT.

This clone was detected once. This sequence joins TRBV3-1 (or the pseudogene TRBV3-2) and TRBJ2-1; tentative D call: TRBD2 (6 bases). Trimming cost V 6 bases and J 4 bases, with 10 bases left between them. Germline-derived CDR1 and CDR2 are LGHDT and YNNKEL (reference sequence). The CDR3 sequence is 13 residues long. The CDR3 nucleotides are TGTGCCAGCAGGGGACTTAGATACAATGAGCAGTTCTTC. Its translation is CASRGLRYNEQFF.

The chain is built from TRBV9 and TRBJ2-5, with D uncertain. V lost 1 base and J lost 5, with 12 bases in between. The CDR3 runs 14 residues. Germline V lookup: CDR1 SGDLS, CDR2 YYNGEE. DNA of the CDR3: TGTGCCAGCAGCGTATATGAGGCGGCGGAGACCCAGTACTTC. It translates to CASSVYEAAETQYF.

The rearrangement uses TRBV7-2 and TRBJ2-3; 7 positions match TRBD2. Germline assignment: CDR1 SGHTA and CDR2 FQGNSA. Trimming took 3 bases from V and 2 from J; bases not matched to a gene: 5. The CDR3 sequence is 15 residues long. This CDR3 reads CASSLAGEHTDTQYF. Written as DNA, the CDR3 is TGTGCCAGCAGCTTGGCGGGAGAACACACAGATACGCAGTATTTT.

The chain couples TRBV10-3 to TRBJ2-5, with no clear D. The CDR3 has 13 residues. V shed 4 bases and J shed 1 base, with 7 bases lying between them. Germline V lookup: CDR1 ENHRY, CDR2 SYGVKD. The CDR3 region is CAISVNSQETQYF. CDR3 DNA: TGTGCCATCAGTGTTAACAGCCAAGAGACCCAGTACTTC.

V gene TRBV6-4 combines with J gene TRBJ1-2, with TRBD1 as a possible D gene (5 bases). With 3 bases removed from V and 6 bases from J, the gap between germline ends came to 11 bases. CDR1 and CDR2 (germline): MRHNA, SNTAGT. The CDR3 length is 13 residues. The CDR3 DNA reads as TGTGCCAGCAGTGAGTCAGGGAAGCATGGCTACACCTTC. Translated: CASSESGKHGYTF.

The J gene is TRBJ1-5, the V gene TRBV5-6, with D perhaps matching TRBD1 (5 bases). Per germline, CDR1 SGHDT and CDR2 YYEEEE. The CDR3 length is 12 residues. V was cut by 0 bases and J by 15 bases, with 13 bases left in between. Written as DNA, the CDR3 is TGTGCCAGCAGCTTGGGTGGGGGGAAGCCGCATTTT. This codes for CASSLGGGKPHF.

The chain recombines TRBV12-2 with TRBJ1-3; the table names TRBD1, a call not compared with the DNA. TRBV12-2 counts as a pseudogene. This CDR3 is 16 amino acids long. The CDR3 loop is CASRLRDSDSGNTIYF. DNA for the CDR3: TGTGCAAGTCGCCTCCGGGACAGTGACTCTGGAAACACCATATATTTT.

This clone was counted between two and nine times. This chain joins TRBV6-5 and TRBJ1-2; 7 nucleotides line up with TRBD1. J lost 5 bases, V lost 6 bases, and 0 bases had no gene match. Germline V gene lookup returns CDR1 MNHEY and CDR2 SVGAGI. The CDR3 has 11 amino acids. CDR3 DNA: TGTGCCAGCAGGGGACAGTATGGCTACACCTTC. It codes for CASRGQYGYTF.

The chain carries TRBV24-1 and TRBJ2-1; TRBD2 agrees at 7 bases. V shed 3 bases and J 6 bases; nucleotides not matched to a gene: 16. CDR1 is KGHDR, CDR2 SFDVKD, per germline. The CDR3 is made up of 18 amino acids. Here the CDR3 reads CATSDPQGAAGVVNEQFF. The CDR3 DNA reads as TGTGCCACCAGTGATCCGCAAGGGGCCGCGGGAGTTGTCAATGAGCAGTTCTTC.